Sequencing of this T cell receptor beta chain was carried out in a study of Ad26.COV2.S vaccination and SARS-CoV-2 variants. The treatment denotes: approximately 18 received Ad26.COV2.S at low or high dose, single or two shots; five or six received placebo; per-sample allocation not given. The samples date from day 63 after the first vaccine or placebo injection. V was clipped by 0 bases and J by 0 bases; unmatched bases: 7. CDR1 and CDR2 (germline): SGHRS, YFSETQ. The CDR3 runs 18 residues. A word on this clone: What it binds is unknown. The sample carries other DNA sequences with the same CDR3.

Libraries were prepared by immunoSEQ multiplex PCR; TCRdb keeps only in-frame clonotypes and omits some of them. The data contain over 300,000 clones, 80% to 90% of them singletons. General observations from the study: TCR breadth and depth analyses may have underestimated total T cell responses.

The sequence came from a person between 18 and 60 years old who received the Ad26.COV2.S COVID-19 vaccine or a placebo. The chain carries TRBV5-1 and TRBJ2-3; 10 bases are a match to TRBD2. The material sequenced was peripheral blood, taken in a trial of Ad26.COV2.S vaccine versus placebo. As DNA, the CDR3 is TGCGCCAGCAGCTTGGGTACCTTAGCGGGAGGCAGCACAGATACGCAGTATTTT. Its translation: CASSLGTLAGGSTDTQYF. Full variable domain (missing parts from reference TRBV5-1 and TRBJ2-3): KAGVTQTPRYLIKTRGQQVTLSCSPISGHRSVSWYQQTPGQGLQFLFEYFSETQRNKGNFPGRFSGRQFSNSRSEMNVSTLELGDSALYLCASSLGTLAGGSTDTQYFGPGTRLTVL.